This T cell receptor beta chain was recorded in a study of brain T cells in children with intractable seizures. This clone was seen a handful of times. The assay was immunoSEQ multiplex PCR, and TCRdb's table has in-frame clones only and misses some. The table has roughly 120,000 clones, roughly 94% seen once. Here the sequenced sample was peripheral blood, taken at surgery. The TCR was taken from a boy younger than two with hemimegalencephaly and intractable seizures.

CDR3 amino acids: CASSQERGSNQPQHF. The DNA of the CDR3 is TGTGCCAGCAGCCAAGAACGGGGGAGCAATCAGCCCCAGCATTTT. The V and J genes are TRBV4-2 and TRBJ1-5; tentatively, D is TRBD1 (5 bases). V was cut by 0 bases and J by 1 base, with 7 bases left in between. The CDR3 covers 15 residues. Germline CDR1 LGHNA, CDR2 YNFKEQ.